This T cell receptor beta chain was sequenced for a study of CD8+ T cells in alopecia areata. Comments on this clone: Its antigen is as yet unknown.

Study observations and caveats: Under tofacitinib, numerous expanded lesional clonotypes remained detectable in scalp and blood. Lesional scalp exceeded normal scalp in clonality, especially in alopecia totalis/universalis.

Treatment meaning: oral pan-JAK inhibitor, 5-10 mg twice daily. V lost 3 bases and J lost 2, with 26 bases in between. Germline CDR1 SGHTA, CDR2 FQGNSA. This CDR3 has 19 residues. Extracted RNA was reverse transcribed into cDNA, the sequencing template. Profiled with immunoSEQ multiplex PCR; TCRdb holds only in-frame clones, not every one. The repertoire holds some 80,000 clones, with approximately 64% as singletons. The specimen comprised CD8+ T cells sorted from blood, sampled at week 24, from a patient treated with tofacitinib. This clonotype originated in a human donor with alopecia areata. V and J are TRBV7-2 and TRBJ2-7; the D gene is possibly TRBD1 (6 bases). CDR3 amino acids: CASSFRTNSADRKTYEQYF. CDR3 sequence (DNA): TGTGCCAGCAGCTTCAGAACCAACTCTGCGGACAGAAAGACCTACGAGCAGTACTTC.